The following is a T cell receptor (beta chain) sequence with its context. The antigen remains undetermined. The data originate from a study of human thymus T cells. Study-wide points: Among thymic and blood repertoires, usage of V and J genes appeared biased.

The CDR3 runs to 14 residues. V shed 3 bases and J shed 4 bases, with 10 bases lying between them. In germline, CDR1 is MNHNS, CDR2 SASEGT. TCRdb's copy holds only in-frame clones and misses some; the assay was immunoSEQ multiplex PCR. The sample holds some 46,000 clones, over 90% seen once. Sequenced sample: blood. The V call is TRBV6-1, the J call TRBJ1-5; D is undetermined. The clonotype comes from a girl under three years old with a congenital heart defect but otherwise immunologically healthy. CDR3 loop: CASSDRAINQPQHF. The CDR3 coding sequence is TGTGCCAGCAGTGACCGGGCCATTAATCAGCCCCAGCATTTT.